A single sample gave rise to the 6 T cell receptor beta chains below, sequenced in a study of technical replicates of blood from a handful of donors. Using immunoSEQ multiplex PCR, the repertoire was profiled, and TCRdb retains in-frame clones only, with some absent. The repertoire consists of about 79,000 clones, with roughly 94% occurring once and the leading ten covering about 0.26%. Sequencing was done on a sample of T cells isolated from PBMCs. These receptors all stem from a human donor in good health.

V gene TRBV7-6 combines with J gene TRBJ1-2; a possible D gene is TRBD1 (6 bases). The CDR3 loop spans 18 amino acids. Trimming shortened V by 1 base and J by 3 bases, and 21 bases separated the two germline ends. Germline CDR1 SGHVS, CDR2 FNYEAQ. The CDR3 spells CASSLGGDNPILDYGYTF. DNA for the CDR3: TGTGCCAGCAGCTTAGGAGGGGACAACCCAATCCTGGACTATGGCTACACCTTC.

The chain couples TRBV5-1 to TRBJ2-7, with D possibly being TRBD1 (6 bases). Germline loops: CDR1 SGHRS, CDR2 YFSETQ. Between the trimmed V and J ends, which lost 4 bases and 3 bases, there was a span of 14 bases. The CDR3 has 14 amino acids. This CDR3 is CASSLPGQYYEQYF. The CDR3, as DNA: TGCGCCAGCAGCCTTCCCGGACAGTACTACGAGCAGTACTTC.

The chain employs TRBV2 and TRBJ2-1, with 9 positions matching TRBD1. This CDR3 is built from 15 residues. Germline CDR1 reads SNHLY; CDR2 reads FYNNEI. J lost 4 bases, V lost 6 bases, and 7 bases had no gene match. CDR3 sequence reads: CASRQNRGLYNEQFF. The CDR3 nucleotides are TGTGCCAGCAGACAAAACAGGGGGCTTTACAATGAGCAGTTCTTC. The whole variable domain, remainder taken from reference TRBV2 and TRBJ2-1, is EPEVTQTPSHQVTQMGQEVILRCVPISNHLYFYWYRQILGQKVEFLVSFYNNEISEKSEIFDDQFSVERPDGSNFTLKIRSTKLEDSAMYFCASRQNRGLYNEQFFGPGTRLTVL.

The V gene is TRBV7-9, the J gene TRBJ2-1, with D perhaps matching TRBD2 (6 bases). The V gene lost 5 bases and the J gene lost 1 base, with 15 bases spanning the gap. This CDR3 spans 16 amino acids. CDR1 is SEHNR and CDR2 is FQNEAQ in the germline V gene (reference sequence). For the CDR3, the DNA is TGTGCCAGCAGCCATACCGGGAGATGGTCCTACAATGAGCAGTTCTTC. It translates to CASSHTGRWSYNEQFF. The full variable domain, rest sourced from reference TRBV7-9 and TRBJ2-1, is DTGVSQNPRHKITKRGQNVTFRCDPISEHNRLYWYRQTLGQGPEFLTYFQNEAQLEKSRLLSDRFSAERPKGSFSTLEIQRTEQGDSAMYLCASSHTGRWSYNEQFFGPGTRLTVL.

The genes are TRBV29-1 and TRBJ1-2; possible D gene TRBD1, 5 bases. This CDR3 comprises 12 residues. The germline V and J ends were trimmed by 4 bases and 4 bases, with 10 bases remaining between them. Germline V lookup: CDR1 SQVTM, CDR2 ANQGSEA. In nucleotides, the CDR3 is TGCAGCGTTGGGGAGGGGAGCTATGGCTACACCTTC. It yields the protein CSVGEGSYGYTF.

The rearrangement links TRBV18 to TRBJ2-1; D perhaps matches TRBD2 (5 bases). Germline CDR1 reads KGHSH; CDR2 reads LQKENI. The CDR3 has 11 amino acids. V was trimmed by 3 bases and J by 10 bases, leaving 7 bases between them. This CDR3 is CASSPSGEQFF. CDR3 DNA sequence: TGTGCCAGCTCACCCTCGGGGGAGCAGTTCTTC.